A single sample is the source of the 28 T cell receptor beta chains below, sequenced in a study of blood T cell repertoires in COVID-19. The data were produced by immunoSEQ multiplex PCR, yet TCRdb's version contains in-frame clones alone and is incomplete. There are roughly 290,000 clones in the sample; approximately 92% occur only once, and under 7% lies in the top ten. Material for sequencing was peripheral blood. The receptors come from a woman in her thirties with COVID-19, enrolled during active disease.

The V and J genes are TRBV15 and TRBJ2-7, with 7 positions matching TRBD2. The CDR3 is 18 amino acids. The V gene end was trimmed by 3 bases and the J gene end by 3 bases; junction bases not matched to a gene: 17. Looked up from germline, CDR1 is LNHNV and CDR2 is YYDKDF (reference sequence). The CDR3: CATSSSPPGTTGVYEQYF. CDR3 nucleotides: TGTGCCACCAGCAGCTCCCCGCCCGGGACTACTGGAGTCTACGAGCAGTACTTC. Full variable domain (remainder filled in from reference TRBV15 and TRBJ2-7): DAMVIQNPRYQVTQFGKPVTLSCSQTLNHNVMYWYQQKSSQAPKLLFHYYDKDFNNEADTPDNFQSRRPNTSFCFLDIRSPGLGDTAMYLCATSSSPPGTTGVYEQYFGPGTRLTVT.

This clone appeared a single time. The chain has TRBV15 and TRBJ2-1, with D maybe TRBD1 (6 bases). Germline lookup yields CDR1 LNHNV and CDR2 YYDKDF (reference sequence). V lost 5 bases to trimming and J lost 6 bases, with 20 bases between them. The CDR3 is 16 amino acids. The CDR3 DNA is TGTGCCACCAGCGGCCTTGGGACAAGACTCAGCAATGAGCAGTTCTTC. Its protein is CATSGLGTRLSNEQFF.

The CDR3 loop reads CASSWMTGASNQPQHF. The CDR3 coding sequence is TGTGCCAGCAGTTGGATGACAGGGGCGAGCAATCAGCCCCAGCATTTT. The chain employs TRBV6-6 and TRBJ1-5; 8 bases are a match to TRBD1. Germline CDR1 is MNHNY and CDR2 is SVGAGI (reference sequence). The CDR3 is 16 residues long. V trimming: 4 bases; J trimming: 1 base; junction bases outside the gene matches: 6.

This clone turned up a few times. The CDR3 sequence is CASSPTGEGYTF. In DNA form, the CDR3 reads TGTGCCAGCAGTCCGACAGGGGAGGGCTACACCTTC. The V call is TRBV27, the J call TRBJ1-2; TRBD1 matches 8 bases. This CDR3 comprises 12 residues. The germline CDR1 and CDR2 sequences are MNHEY and SMNVEV (reference sequence). After removal of 5 bases from V and 8 bases from J, the junction contained 4 bases not matched to a gene.

The J gene is TRBJ1-1, the V gene TRBV5-5; weak D call: TRBD1 (6 bases). This CDR3 contains 15 residues. V gave up 0 bases and J gave up 1 base, with 10 bases separating them. CDR1 is SGHKS and CDR2 is YYEKEE in the germline V gene (reference sequence). The chain's CDR3 is CASSLGPRGNTEAFF. The DNA of the CDR3 is TGTGCCAGCAGCTTGGGCCCCAGGGGGAACACTGAAGCTTTCTTT.

The V gene is TRBV7-2, the J gene TRBJ2-3; D might be TRBD2 (6 bases). Germline V gene data show CDR1 as SGHTA and CDR2 as FQGNSA. V lost 5 bases to trimming and J lost 1 base, with 13 bases between them. This CDR3 has 15 amino acids. In nucleotides, the CDR3 is TGTGCCAGCAGCGAACCGGGACTGCGCACAGATACGCAGTATTTT. It translates to CASSEPGLRTDTQYF. Using reference TRBV7-2 and TRBJ2-3 for the parts outside the CDR3, the full variable domain is GAGVSQSPSNKVTEKGKDVELRCDPISGHTALYWYRQSLGQGLEFLIYFQGNSAPDKSGLPSDRFSAERTGGSVSTLTIQRTQQEDSAVYLCASSEPGLRTDTQYFGPGTRLTVL.

V is TRBV7-2 and J is TRBJ1-5; 9 bases map to TRBD1. The CDR3 has 14 amino acids. The germline gives CDR1 SGHTA, CDR2 FQGNSA. V lost 7 bases to trimming and J lost 5 bases; unmatched junction nucleotides: 6. The CDR3 region has the DNA TGTGCCAGCAACCCGGGACAGGGATATCAGCCCCAGCATTTT. Encoded protein: CASNPGQGYQPQHF.

The CDR3 DNA follows: TGTGCCAGCAGTCCTACTAGCGGTTTAGGCCCCTTCTCCTACGAGCAGTACTTC. It specifies CASSPTSGLGPFSYEQYF. The chain carries TRBV14 and TRBJ2-7, with 8 bases identical to TRBD2. Trimming took 6 bases from V and 0 from J; bases not matched to a gene: 16. The CDR3 extends over 18 amino acids. The germline V gene encodes CDR1 SGHDN and CDR2 FVKESK.

This clone showed up just once. At the DNA level, this CDR3 is encoded by other sequences in the same sample as well. V usage is TRBV18 and J usage is TRBJ1-2; 7 bases fit TRBD1. This CDR3 has 13 residues. The trim removed 6 bases at V and 3 bases at J, leaving 4 bases unmatched. From germline, CDR1 is KGHSH and CDR2 LQKENI. The CDR3 nucleotides read TGTGCCAGCTCCCCCGGGACAGACTATGGCTACACCTTC. Residues: CASSPGTDYGYTF.

The chain couples TRBV28 to TRBJ2-7; D call uncertain. Germline V gives CDR1 MDHEN, CDR2 SYDVKM. V was cut by 2 bases and J by 0 bases, with 8 bases left in between. This CDR3 comprises 14 residues. The CDR3 DNA reads TGTGCCAGCAGTTTAATCCCAGACTCCTACGAGCAGTACTTC. Translating it yields CASSLIPDSYEQYF.

The chain has TRBV19 and TRBJ2-4; 9 bases align to TRBD2. The germline V gene encodes CDR1 LNHDA and CDR2 SQIVND (reference sequence). V was clipped by 6 bases and J by 9 bases; unmatched bases: 15. This CDR3 region has 16 residues. The CDR3 DNA is TGTGCCAGTAGCCCTACTAGCGGGCCCGTCTGGGGCATTCAGTACTTC. Translated, it gives CASSPTSGPVWGIQYF.

This clone came up a few times. The chain links TRBV10-1 to TRBJ1-1, with 8 positions matching TRBD1. The CDR3 loop spans 15 amino acids. Germline loops: CDR1 WNHNN, CDR2 SYGVQD (reference sequence). Trimming removed 6 bases from V and 8 bases from J; junction bases left unmatched: 14. Written as DNA, the CDR3 is TGCGCCAGCAGAACAGTACAGGGGGGCCAGGTAGAAGCTTTCTTT. Its protein product is CASRTVQGGQVEAFF.

Comments on this clone: A junction end diverges from the germline sequence, so it may reflect a read error. The rearrangement links TRBV4-3 to TRBJ1-1; the match to TRBD1 covers 9 bases. The CDR3 sequence is 14 residues long. Germline loops: CDR1 LGHNA, CDR2 YSLEER. CDR3 sequence (DNA): TGCGCCAGCAGCAAAGACAGGGGGATTCCCGAAGCTTTCTTT. Protein sequence: CASSKDRGIPEAFF.

The chain recombines TRBV3-1 (or the pseudogene TRBV3-2) with TRBJ2-7; a weak D match, TRBD1 (6 bases). V was shortened by 1 base and J by 1 base, with 11 bases between the two germline ends. CDR3 size: 15 residues. CDR1 LGHDT and CDR2 YNNKEL come from the germline V gene (reference sequence). The CDR3 region is CASSQVAGESYEQYF. CDR3 coding DNA: TGTGCCAGCAGCCAAGTCGCAGGGGAGTCCTACGAGCAGTACTTC.

The rearrangement links TRBV14 to TRBJ2-2, with TRBD2 matching over 9 bases. The CDR3 is 19 amino acids. From germline, CDR1 is SGHDN and CDR2 FVKESK. Trimming cost V 0 bases and J 5 bases; bases outside gene matches: 13. The CDR3 loop is CASSQDRAYSGRRTGELFF. The CDR3 DNA follows: TGTGCCAGCAGCCAAGATCGGGCCTATAGCGGGAGACGGACCGGGGAGCTGTTTTTT.

This rearrangement joins TRBV29-1 to TRBJ1-1; D ambiguous. Germline CDR1 SQVTM, CDR2 ANQGSEA. The CDR3 totals 13 residues. Trimming removed 3 bases at V and 1 base at J, with 9 bases between. Here the CDR3 reads CSVEEVSNTEAFF. CDR3 coding DNA: TGCAGCGTTGAGGAGGTGTCGAACACTGAAGCTTTCTTT.

This clone was recorded at least ten times. V gene TRBV9 combines with J gene TRBJ2-7, with 7 bases that match TRBD2. CDR1 and CDR2 (germline): SGDLS, YYNGEE. CDR3 length: 15 amino acids. Trimming removed 3 bases from V and 0 bases from J; junction bases left unmatched: 6. CDR3 protein: CASSGGLDPSYEQYF. The DNA for the CDR3 is TGTGCCAGCAGCGGAGGACTAGACCCCTCCTACGAGCAGTACTTC.

The rearrangement uses TRBV7-9 and TRBJ2-7, with D unresolved. Germline V gene data show CDR1 as SEHNR and CDR2 as FQNEAQ (reference sequence). V gave up 1 base and J gave up 5 bases, with 9 bases separating them. This CDR3 has 13 amino acids. CDR3 DNA sequence: TGTGCCAGCAGCTTAGGGCGCGGAAACGAGCAGTACTTC. Protein sequence: CASSLGRGNEQYF.

The chain employs TRBV5-6 and TRBJ2-1, with D possibly TRBD2 on 5 matching bases. V lost 0 bases and J lost 10, with 8 bases in between. The CDR3 is made up of 12 amino acids. Per germline, CDR1 SGHDT and CDR2 YYEEEE. This chain's CDR3 is CASSLEAAEQFF. The CDR3 DNA sequence: TGTGCCAGCAGCTTGGAAGCGGCGGAGCAGTTCTTC.

V and J are TRBV28 and TRBJ2-3; D is possibly TRBD2 (6 bases). V gave up 7 bases and J gave up 4 bases, with 18 bases separating them. The CDR3 extends over 15 amino acids. Germline V gives CDR1 MDHEN, CDR2 SYDVKM. CDR3 nucleotides: TGTGCCAGCACCCTGGGGGGACTCCCTCCAGATACGCAGTATTTT. It yields the protein CASTLGGLPPDTQYF.

This rearrangement joins TRBV6-5 to TRBJ2-3; D remains unclear. CDR1 and CDR2 from the germline V gene are MNHEY and SVGAGI. The CDR3 has 14 amino acids. Trimming shortened V by 7 bases and J by 6 bases, and 17 bases separated the two germline ends. CDR3 amino acids: CASTPRQSVDTQYF. In DNA, the CDR3 is TGTGCCAGCACGCCGCGGCAGTCGGTGGATACGCAGTATTTT.

The rearrangement links TRBV3-1 (or the pseudogene TRBV3-2) to TRBJ2-1; D may be TRBD2 (6 bases). Germline loops: CDR1 LGHDT, CDR2 YNNKEL (reference sequence). V lost 0 bases and J 4 bases, leaving 10 bases between the germline ends. The CDR3 covers 15 residues. CDR3 bases: TGTGCCAGCAGCCAAGATGGAGGGTCTTACAATGAGCAGTTCTTC. It is translated as CASSQDGGSYNEQFF.

V is TRBV6-5 and J is TRBJ2-5; maybe TRBD2 (6 bases). Per germline, CDR1 MNHEY and CDR2 SVGAGI. The CDR3 is made up of 15 amino acids. V was cut by 0 bases and J by 5 bases, with 13 bases left in between. CDR3 residues: CASSYSGLGGETQYF. DNA for the CDR3: TGTGCCAGCAGTTACTCCGGGCTTGGGGGGGAGACCCAGTACTTC.

This chain joins TRBV13 and TRBJ2-6; TRBD1 aligns across 7 bases. This CDR3 contains 18 residues. Germline CDR1 reads PRHDT; CDR2 reads FYEKMQ (reference sequence). The V and J ends lost 2 bases and 2 bases, in that order; junction bases with no gene match: 9. The CDR3 sequence: CASSLRGRGNPGANVLTF. CDR3 nucleotides: TGTGCCAGCAGCTTAAGAGGCAGGGGGAACCCTGGGGCCAACGTCCTGACTTTC.

The rearrangement links TRBV30 to TRBJ1-6, with D tentatively TRBD1 (5 bases). The germline V and J ends were trimmed by 2 bases and 10 bases, with 9 bases remaining between them. Germline CDR1 and CDR2: GTSNPN and SVGIG (reference sequence). The CDR3 loop spans 12 amino acids. The CDR3 DNA reads as TGTGCCTGGAGTTCCAGGGCATCACCCCTCCACTTT. Protein: CAWSSRASPLHF.

This rearrangement joins TRBV15 to TRBJ2-1; a weak D match, TRBD2 (6 bases). The V gene lost 0 bases and the J gene lost 9 bases, with 15 bases spanning the gap. The germline CDR1 and CDR2 sequences are LNHNV and YYDKDF (reference sequence). The CDR3 totals 15 residues. DNA of the CDR3: TGTGCCACCAGCAGAGATGGGCTAGCGACCTCTGAGCAGTTCTTC. Its translation is CATSRDGLATSEQFF.

Of note for this clone: The identical CDR3 is also encoded by other nucleotide sequences in the sample. This rearrangement joins TRBV19 to TRBJ2-2; 9 positions match TRBD1. There are 16 residues in the CDR3. Germline assignment: CDR1 LNHDA and CDR2 SQIVND (reference sequence). Losses at the gene ends were 3 bases for V and 4 bases for J; bases not matched to a gene: 6. The CDR3 spells CASSIPQGAGTGELFF. In DNA, the CDR3 is TGTGCCAGTAGTATCCCACAGGGGGCCGGCACCGGGGAGCTGTTTTTT.

The V call is TRBV4-1, the J call TRBJ2-5, with D possibly TRBD1 on 6 matching bases. The V end was cut by 1 base, the J end by 3 bases, with 12 bases between. Germline CDR1 and CDR2: MGHRA and YSYEKL. The CDR3 is 15 amino acids. The CDR3 DNA reads as TGCGCCAGCAGCCAAGCCACGGGGACAAAAGAGACCCAGTACTTC. Amino acid sequence: CASSQATGTKETQYF.